This T cell receptor beta chain was sequenced during a study of T-cell memory formation after mild COVID-19. Study-wide background: Clustering of TCRs was largely donor specific. Study-level findings and limits: Day 15 to 85 contractors were CD4/CD8 balanced; later expanders leaned CD4+. Nothing showed for sure that second-wave clones peaking on day 37 were SARS-CoV-2 specific.

This clonotype was found a few times. What it binds is not known. Trimming pared 2 bases from V and 6 bases from J, leaving 8 bases between. Germline lookup yields CDR1 SNHLY and CDR2 FYNNEI. The CDR3 is 13 amino acids. 5'RACE primed from the constant segment yielded TCR alpha and TCR beta cDNA libraries bearing sample barcodes and UMIs. TCRdb reprocessed the 5' RACE reads via MiXCR and lists one record per CDR3 protein. The sample contains 300,000 or so distinct CDR3 sequences, about 16% of which appear only once. This receptor was identified in a man younger than 30 who had mild COVID-19 (a few samples of this study predate the infection). Cell type and time point are not known. The chain joins TRBV2 to TRBJ2-1; D ambiguous. Material for sequencing was PBMCs or a T cell subset sorted from them (not recorded which). The CDR3 nucleotides read TGTGCCAGCAGTGAAACCAGCTTCAATGAGCAGTTCTTC. Its protein product is CASSETSFNEQFF.